The 2 T cell receptor beta chains presented below share a single source sample, sequenced in a study of blood T cell repertoires in COVID-19. Assay used: immunoSEQ multiplex PCR; TCRdb lists only in-frame clones, some missing. The repertoire holds about 48,000 clones, with about 85% as singletons. What was sequenced was peripheral blood. The source is a woman aged 60-70 years with acute or convalescent COVID-19.

The chain joins TRBV7-3 to TRBJ2-1; 16 bases fit TRBD2. CDR3 length: 17 amino acids. Trimming at V came to 2 bases and at J to 10 bases, leaving 8 bases not matched to a gene. The V gene's germline CDR1 is SGHTA and CDR2 FQGTGA. CDR3: CASSLVAGLAGGREQFF. DNA for the CDR3: TGTGCCAGCAGCTTAGTCGCGGGACTAGCGGGAGGGCGAGAGCAGTTCTTC.

V gene TRBV10-3 combines with J gene TRBJ2-5, with D perhaps TRBD2 (5 bases). The V gene lost 7 bases and the J gene lost 0 bases, with 15 bases spanning the gap. CDR1 and CDR2 from the germline V gene are ENHRY and SYGVKD. CDR3 length equals 15 residues. CDR3 in amino acids: CAIKVSNGDQETQYF. The CDR3 DNA sequence: TGTGCCATCAAAGTCTCCAACGGGGACCAAGAGACCCAGTACTTC.